This TCR beta chain derives from a study of graft-versus-host responses after intestinal transplantation. Study context: In this cohort, recipients had multivisceral, liver-intestinal, or isolated intestinal transplants. Once they had received anti-thymocyte globulin induction, all recipients took tacrolimus and steroids for around 3 years.

This clone appeared a single time. Its antigen is not known. Study observations and caveats: Those patients showing graft-donor T cell macrochimerism displayed high graft-versus-host to host-versus-graft clonal ratios in allografts. There were GvH clones found in recipient marrow, and some of them appeared first in ileum or blood.

Sequencing used immunoSEQ multiplex PCR; TCRdb keeps in-frame clones, though not all of them. The sample includes 95,000 to 100,000 clones, about 83% seen only once; the top ten take roughly 1.4%. Sequencing used PBMCs, obtained 255 days after intestinal transplant. The clonotype comes from a human patient who received an intestinal transplant, so some T cells may come from the graft donor.

CDR3 nucleotide sequence: TGTGCCAGCACCCAAATGAGAGGGTGGAATTCACCCCTCCACTTT. It yields the protein CASTQMRGWNSPLHF. This chain links TRBV28 with TRBJ1-6; D remains ambiguous. The length of the CDR3 is 15 residues. Germline CDR1 is MDHEN and CDR2 is SYDVKM. Trimming cost V 7 bases and J 7 bases, with 17 bases left between them. The full variable domain, rest sourced from reference TRBV28 and TRBJ1-6, is DVKVTQSSRYLVKRTGEKVFLECVQDMDHENMFWYRQDPGLGLRLIYFSYDVKMKEKGDIPEGYSVSREKKERFSLILESASTNQTSMYLCASTQMRGWNSPLHFGNGTRLTVT.